These T cell receptor beta chains were read from a single sample in a study of T cells after yellow fever vaccination. TCRdb fed the 5' RACE reads into MiXCR, producing one record per CDR3 protein. The sample has some 340,000 distinct CDR3 sequences, about 10% seen once. The material was CD4+ T cells sorted from PBMCs, obtained 45 days after the yellow fever booster vaccination. These receptors were collected from a man between 18 and 35 years old who received the YFV17D yellow fever vaccine. The CDR3 runs from the conserved cysteine through the conserved F or W. D genes are given only for firm matches. For some rows the clone size is stated as once, few or many, or as a class when expanded; others skip it.

D,J,V,size,DNA,CDR3
.,TRBJ2-5,TRBV6-5,.,TGTGCCAGCAGTTACGAGCCGGGTACGGAGACCCAGTACTTC,CASSYEPGTETQYF
TRBD1,TRBJ2-7,TRBV5-1,few,TGCGCCAGCAGCTACCGACAGGGTCTCTACGAGCAGTACTTC,CASSYRQGLYEQYF
TRBD2,TRBJ2-5,TRBV7-2,many,TGTGCCAGCAGCTTAGCCGGGTTGATACTAGCGGGCCAAGAGACCCAGTACTTC,CASSLAGLILAGQETQYF
TRBD2,TRBJ2-1,TRBV3-1,few,TGTGCCAGCAGCTCCTCGGCCAGCGGGGGCTATGAGCAGTTCTTC,CASSSSASGGYEQFF
TRBD1,TRBJ1-1,TRBV12-3/TRBV12-4,few,TGTGCCAGCAGCTCTCAGGGGGCTATTGCTGAAGCTTTCTTT,CASSSQGAIAEAFF
.,TRBJ1-2,TRBV5-6,few,TGTGCCAGCAGCTTGAAGTTCGCACGTGGCTACACCTTC,CASSLKFARGYTF
.,TRBJ2-3,TRBV5-1,few,TGCGCCAGCAGCTTGTATTTCAGGGGGGCCATCACAGATACGCAGTATTTT,CASSLYFRGAITDTQYF
.,TRBJ2-1,TRBV10-3,.,TGTGCCATCAGTGAACAGAGCTCCTACAATGAGCAGTTCTTC,CAISEQSSYNEQFF
.,TRBJ2-4,TRBV7-6,.,TGTGCCAGCAGCTCCAGTACTCCCAACTCGGAAAACATTCAGTACTTC,CASSSSTPNSENIQYF
.,TRBJ1-1,TRBV5-6,few,TGTGCCAGCAGCTTGTTAGGGGGATTGAACACTGAAGCTTTCTTT,CASSLLGGLNTEAFF
.,TRBJ2-1,TRBV15,few,TGTGCCACCAGCAGAGATAGCGTCAGGAACAATGAGCAGTTCTTC,CATSRDSVRNNEQFF
TRBD1,TRBJ2-7,TRBV20-1,few,TGCAGTGCTTATACGCCGGGACAGGCGACCTACGAGCAGTACTTC,CSAYTPGQATYEQYF
.,TRBJ1-2,TRBV27,few,TGTGCCAGCGGCTCCGGTCTGGGAGGAAACTATGGCTACACCTTC,CASGSGLGGNYGYTF
TRBD1,TRBJ1-2,TRBV10-3,few,TGTGCCATCAGTGGAGGGACAGGAAAAGTCTATGGCTACACCTTC,CAISGGTGKVYGYTF
TRBD2,TRBJ2-1,TRBV3-1,few,TGTGCCAGCAGCCAAGAAGGGCAAGCGGGGGGGCGTTTTAAGCAGTTCTTC,CASSQEGQAGGRFKQFF
.,TRBJ2-6,TRBV18,many,TGTGCCAGCTCACCACAAGAATCTGGGGCCAACGTCCTGACTTTC,CASSPQESGANVLTF
.,TRBJ2-4,TRBV5-4,few,TGTGCCAGCAGCTTGCGGGGGAATGCCAAAAACATTCAGTACTTC,CASSLRGNAKNIQYF
TRBD1,TRBJ1-5,TRBV12-3/TRBV12-4,many,TGTGCCAGCAGTCAACAGGGGCAGCCCCAGCATTTT,CASSQQGQPQHF
.,TRBJ2-5,TRBV7-2,.,TGTGCCAGCAGCTTTCTAGGGTCTCGGGAGACCCAGTACTTC,CASSFLGSRETQYF
.,TRBJ1-2,TRBV24-1,.,TGTGCCACCAGTGCCGAAGGTCGGGGCTATGGCTACACCTTC,CATSAEGRGYGYTF
.,TRBJ1-4,TRBV28,.,TGTGCCAGCAGTTCGGGGACAACCGGTCGGGAAAAACTGTTTTTT,CASSSGTTGREKLFF
TRBD1,TRBJ2-1,TRBV4-3,.,TGCGCCAGCAGCCAAATACCGACAGGGGGCCCCGAGCAGTTCTTC,CASSQIPTGGPEQFF
.,TRBJ1-2,TRBV7-3,.,TGTGCCAGCAGCTTAAATCCTCGGGGAGCTAACTATGGCTACACCTTC,CASSLNPRGANYGYTF
.,TRBJ2-5,TRBV4-1,few,TGCGCCAGCAGCCAAGGTCGCTCGGCCCTTCACCGGGAGACCCAGTACTTC,CASSQGRSALHRETQYF
.,TRBJ1-4,TRBV20-1,few,TGCAGTGCTAGAGGGGCGGGGCATGGTGAAAAACTGTTTTTT,CSARGAGHGEKLFF
.,TRBJ2-3,TRBV9,.,TGTGCCAGCAGCGTATCAGGTTCTAGCACAGATACGCAGTATTTT,CASSVSGSSTDTQYF
.,TRBJ2-6,TRBV20-1,.,TGCAGTGCCAAATCTGGGGCCAACGTCCTGACTTTC,CSAKSGANVLTF
TRBD2,TRBJ2-1,TRBV5-1,few,TGCGCCAGCAGCACCGGGACTAGCCTGGGTGAGCAGTTCTTC,CASSTGTSLGEQFF
.,TRBJ2-1,TRBV5-4,.,TGTGCCAGCAGCACGGGCGGGGGCGCGATCTACAATGAGCAGTTCTTC,CASSTGGGAIYNEQFF
TRBD2,TRBJ2-1,TRBV5-8,.,TGTGCCAGCAGCTTAATGGGCCTGGGGCTAGCGGGGTCCTACAATGAGCAGTTCTTC,CASSLMGLGLAGSYNEQFF
TRBD2,TRBJ2-1,TRBV6-5,few,TGTGCCAGCAACCCCATGGGAATAGCGGGCTATCAGTTCTTC,CASNPMGIAGYQFF
TRBD2,TRBJ2-7,TRBV10-1,.,TGCGCCAACAGAAGCAGTAGCGGGCCCTCCTACGAGCAGTACTTC,CANRSSSGPSYEQYF
.,TRBJ1-6,TRBV7-2,.,TGTGCCAGCAGCCACCAGAGCCCGAATTCCCCCCTCCACTTT,CASSHQSPNSPLHF
.,TRBJ1-1,TRBV5-1,many,TGCGCCAGCAGCTTCTCGACCGGCATGAACACTGAAGCTTTCTTT,CASSFSTGMNTEAFF
.,TRBJ2-1,TRBV11-3,many,TGTGCCAGCAGCCTGGAGTTCCGGGATGAGCAGTTCTTC,CASSLEFRDEQFF
TRBD1,TRBJ2-2,TRBV19,few,TGTGCCAGTAGCAGACAGGGGGCCTCCTGGGGGGAGCTGTTTTTT,CASSRQGASWGELFF
.,TRBJ2-5,TRBV6-5,.,TGTGCCAGCAGTTACGGTCAGGGAACGGCGGAGACCCAGTACTTC,CASSYGQGTAETQYF
.,TRBJ1-5,TRBV12-3/TRBV12-4,.,TGTGCCAGCAGGGCCAGTGGTGATCAGCCCCAGCATTTT,CASRASGDQPQHF
.,TRBJ2-1,TRBV12-3/TRBV12-4,few,TGTGCCAGCAGCCCCGGTGAACAGAGTTGGGTGTACAATGAGCAGTTCTTC,CASSPGEQSWVYNEQFF
.,TRBJ2-3,TRBV21-1,.,TGTGCCAGCAGCAAAGCTCCTGGACAGCCTAGCACAGATACGCAGTATTTT,CASSKAPGQPSTDTQYF
.,TRBJ2-1,TRBV5-1,few,TGCGCCAGCAAGAGGGGCAGCTCCTACAATGAGCAGTTCTTC,CASKRGSSYNEQFF
.,TRBJ2-3,TRBV7-2,.,TGTGCCAGCAGCTTAGTTCGGGGAACAGATACGCAGTATTTT,CASSLVRGTDTQYF
.,TRBJ2-1,TRBV10-3,few,TGTGCCATCAGTGACCGGGACGGAGGCCCCCACAATGAGCAGTTCTTC,CAISDRDGGPHNEQFF